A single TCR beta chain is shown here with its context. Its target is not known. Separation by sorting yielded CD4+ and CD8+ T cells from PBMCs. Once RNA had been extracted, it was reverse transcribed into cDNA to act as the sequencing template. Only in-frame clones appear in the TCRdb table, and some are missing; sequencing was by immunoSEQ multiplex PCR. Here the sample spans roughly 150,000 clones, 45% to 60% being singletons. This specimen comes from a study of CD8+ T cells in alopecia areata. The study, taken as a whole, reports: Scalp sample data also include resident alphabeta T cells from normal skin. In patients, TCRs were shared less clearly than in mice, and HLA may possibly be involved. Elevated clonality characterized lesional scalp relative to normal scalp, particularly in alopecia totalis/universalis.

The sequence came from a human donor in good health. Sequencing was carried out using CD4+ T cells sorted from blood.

DNA of the CDR3: TGTGCCAGCAGCTTGGGGTCTTCCACAGATACGCAGTATTTT. As protein: CASSLGSSTDTQYF. The chain uses TRBV7-3 and TRBJ2-3, with D unresolved. From germline, CDR1 is SGHTA and CDR2 FQGTGA. V shed 3 bases and J shed 2 bases, with 9 bases lying between them. The CDR3 sequence is 14 residues long.